This TCR beta chain was recovered during a study of blood T cell repertoires in COVID-19. About the study: The origin of the acute and convalescent COVID-19 samples was the United States, Italy and Spain. PBMCs, B-cell-depleted T cells, or T cells were the source of the cDNA or gDNA that made up the material.

This CDR3 has 16 residues. CDR1 and CDR2 (germline): ENHRY, SYGVKD. V was trimmed by 2 bases and J by 5 bases, leaving 16 bases between them. The repertoire was sequenced with immunoSEQ multiplex PCR; TCRdb's copy has only in-frame clones and lacks some. The sample holds 100,000 to 110,000 clones, approximately 80% seen once. This receptor was obtained from a man between 65 and 85 years old with active or convalescent COVID-19. The sequencing sample was made of peripheral blood. The chain employs TRBV10-3 and TRBJ2-4, with D tentatively TRBD1 (6 bases). This CDR3 reads CAISETAQGMENIQYF. CDR3 DNA: TGTGCCATCAGTGAGACGGCTCAGGGGATGGAAAACATTCAGTACTTC.